This entry describes one TCR beta chain. What it binds is not known. The data are from a study of cytomegalovirus exposure and HLA in healthy donors. With 60 Vbeta and 13 Jbeta primers, the PCR was carried out. Data came from immunoSEQ multiplex PCR; TCRdb stores just in-frame clones and leaves some out. The sample lists about 200,000 clones; roughly four fifths were seen once. The study, taken as a whole, reports: Some 150 TCR beta chains were listed as cytomegalovirus-associated. Donor immune exposure was known only as CMV serostatus.

Sequencing was performed on PBMCs. The TCR originated in a boy aged 2 to 10 in good health and CMV-seronegative.

CDR3 DNA sequence: TGTGCCAGCAGTCTGATAGCGGGGGTTATCACAGATACGCAGTATTTT. Translated, it gives CASSLIAGVITDTQYF. This chain uses TRBV2 with TRBJ2-3; 9 bases map to TRBD2. Per germline, CDR1 SNHLY and CDR2 FYNNEI. CDR3 length equals 16 residues. V was pared by 5 bases and J by 2 bases, with 8 bases of the junction left unmatched.